This passage covers 11 T cell receptor beta chains from one sample sequenced in a study of blood T cells in healthy people across ages. Primers used in a second PCR of about 6 to 11 cycles were a sample-barcoded 5' primer and a J-beta primer mix. TCRdb redid the calling of the 5' RACE reads with MiXCR, one entry per CDR3 protein. The data show more than 800,000 distinct CDR3 sequences, roughly 26% seen once. Sequenced material: blood. These receptor sequences come from a woman aged 80 or older in good health.

In its sample, this clonotype was seen many times. V is TRBV7-9 and J is TRBJ2-1; 10 bases map to TRBD2. The CDR3 is made up of 15 amino acids. Unmatched junction bases numbered 1, after V lost 0 bases and J lost 5 bases. Germline lookup yields CDR1 SEHNR and CDR2 FQNEAQ (reference sequence). CDR3 DNA sequence: TGTGCCAGCAGCTTAGCTAGCGGGGGGAACAATGAGCAGTTCTTC. Amino acid sequence: CASSLASGGNNEQFF.

Comment on this clonotype: A much larger clone lies a single base off, so this may be a read error. The chain employs TRBV29-1 and TRBJ2-1; 8 bases agree with TRBD2. V dropped 4 bases and J dropped 6; count of bases not matched to a gene: 2. CDR1 is SQVTM, CDR2 ANQGSEA, per germline. The CDR3 consists of 12 residues. In DNA form, the CDR3 reads TGCAGCGTTGTACGGGGGGGCAATGAGCAGTTCTTC. Residues: CSVVRGGNEQFF.

The rearrangement links TRBV7-2 to TRBJ1-1; 7 nucleotides line up with TRBD1. The CDR3 length is 14 residues. V shed 5 bases and J 7 bases; nucleotides not matched to a gene: 10. Germline CDR1 SGHTA, CDR2 FQGNSA. The CDR3 nucleotides are TGTGCCAGCAGCCGGAAGACAGGGAGGGTTGAAGCTTTCTTT. The encoded protein is CASSRKTGRVEAFF.

This clonotype was recorded at least ten times. This rearrangement joins TRBV5-1 to TRBJ2-6; unclear D gene. CDR3 length equals 17 residues. V was trimmed by 0 bases and J by 3 bases, leaving 13 bases between them. Germline V gene data show CDR1 as SGHRS and CDR2 as YFSETQ. Here the CDR3 reads CASSLDSLRYGANVLTF. The CDR3 DNA follows: TGCGCCAGCAGCTTGGACAGCCTAAGATATGGGGCCAACGTCCTGACTTTC.

This sequence joins TRBV28 and TRBJ1-2; D may be TRBD1 (5 bases). From germline, CDR1 is MDHEN and CDR2 SYDVKM. Between the trimmed V and J ends, which lost 2 bases and 1 base, there was a span of 11 bases. The CDR3 loop spans 15 amino acids. CDR3 loop: CASSLGAPLNYGYTF. CDR3 DNA sequence: TGTGCCAGCAGTTTAGGGGCGCCCCTTAACTATGGCTACACCTTC.

This clonotype was recorded a few times. Possible read error: a much larger clone is one base away. The J gene is TRBJ2-5, the V gene TRBV4-1; a weak D match, TRBD1 (6 bases). CDR3 length: 15 residues. Trimming stripped 1 base from V and 11 bases from J, with 20 bases between. Per the germline V gene, CDR1 is MGHRA and CDR2 is YSYEKL. The CDR3 region is CASSQGTGMVNEQYF. In nucleotides, the CDR3 is TGCGCCAGCAGCCAAGGCACAGGGATGGTGAATGAGCAGTACTTC.

The rearrangement uses TRBV3-1 and TRBJ1-3; a possible D gene is TRBD1 (6 bases). The CDR3 extends over 15 amino acids. With 4 bases removed from V and 2 bases from J, the gap between germline ends came to 12 bases. Germline V gene data show CDR1 as LGHDT and CDR2 as YNNKEL (reference sequence). This CDR3 reads CASSPSGAAGNTIYF. The DNA for the CDR3 is TGTGCCAGCAGCCCCTCGGGGGCGGCTGGAAACACCATATATTTT.

This clonotype was found a few times. This chain links TRBV6-1 with TRBJ1-2; D is unclear. The CDR3 has 13 residues. Germline V CDR1 and CDR2: MNHNS, SASEGT. Trimming cost V 8 bases and J 4 bases, with 14 bases left between them. The CDR3 spells CASGYPGLYGYTF. CDR3 coding DNA: TGTGCCAGCGGTTATCCCGGCCTCTATGGCTACACCTTC.

This clonotype was picked up a small number of times. With a much larger clone just one base away, this may be a read error. The V gene is TRBV3-1, the J gene TRBJ1-2; possibly TRBD1 for D (5 bases). The ends were cut back, 7 bases at V and 6 bases at J, with 24 bases in the middle. The germline V gene has CDR1 LGHDT and CDR2 YNNKEL (reference sequence). There are 16 residues in the CDR3. CDR3 amino acids: CASTHGWQGSNHGYTF. In DNA, the CDR3 is TGTGCCAGCACCCACGGATGGCAGGGTAGCAACCATGGCTACACCTTC.

V is TRBV27 and J is TRBJ1-1, with 8 bases that match TRBD1. The J segment lost 0 bases and the V segment lost 9 bases, leaving 3 bases of the junction unmatched. The CDR3 is 13 amino acids. Germline V lookup: CDR1 MNHEY, CDR2 SMNVEV (reference sequence). DNA for the CDR3: TGTGCCAGTGCACAGGGGGTGAACACTGAAGCTTTCTTT. This translates into CASAQGVNTEAFF.

This clonotype was seen at least ten times. This chain connects TRBV4-2 to TRBJ1-2; TRBD1 matches at 8 bases. The germline V gene encodes CDR1 LGHNA and CDR2 YNFKEQ. V gave up 4 bases and J gave up 8 bases; unmatched junction bases: 15. CDR3 length: 16 residues. The DNA of the CDR3 is TGTGCCAGCAGCCCCCGGGGGCAGGGGGCAGCGTCCGGCTACACCTTC. This translates into CASSPRGQGAASGYTF.